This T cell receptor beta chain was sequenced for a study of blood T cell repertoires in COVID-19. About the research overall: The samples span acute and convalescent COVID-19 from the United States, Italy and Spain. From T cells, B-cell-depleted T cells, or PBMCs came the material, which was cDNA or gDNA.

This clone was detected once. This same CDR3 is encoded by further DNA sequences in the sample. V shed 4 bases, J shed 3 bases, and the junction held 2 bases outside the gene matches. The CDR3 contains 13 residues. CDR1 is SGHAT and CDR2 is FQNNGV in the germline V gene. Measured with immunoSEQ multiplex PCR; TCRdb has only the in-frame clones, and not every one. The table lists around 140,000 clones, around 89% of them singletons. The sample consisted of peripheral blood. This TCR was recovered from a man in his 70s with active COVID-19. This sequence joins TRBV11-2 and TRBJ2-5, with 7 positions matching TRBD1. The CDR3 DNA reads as TGTGCCAGCAGCTCCGACAGGGAAGAGACCCAGTACTTC. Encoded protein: CASSSDREETQYF.